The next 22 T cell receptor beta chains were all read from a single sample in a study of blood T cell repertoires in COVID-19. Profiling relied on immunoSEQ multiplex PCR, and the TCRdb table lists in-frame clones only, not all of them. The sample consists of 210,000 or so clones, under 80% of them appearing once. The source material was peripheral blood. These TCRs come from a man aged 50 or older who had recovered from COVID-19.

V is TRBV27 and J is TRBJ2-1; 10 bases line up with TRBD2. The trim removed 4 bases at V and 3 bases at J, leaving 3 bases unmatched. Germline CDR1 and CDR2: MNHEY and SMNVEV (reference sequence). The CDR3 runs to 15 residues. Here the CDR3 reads CASSSLAGGYNEQFF. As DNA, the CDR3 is TGTGCCAGCAGTTCATTAGCGGGAGGCTACAATGAGCAGTTCTTC.

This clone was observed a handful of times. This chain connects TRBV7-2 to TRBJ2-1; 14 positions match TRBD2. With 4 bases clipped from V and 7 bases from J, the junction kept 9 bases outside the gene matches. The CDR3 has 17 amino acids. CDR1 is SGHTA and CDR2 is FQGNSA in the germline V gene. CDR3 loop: CASSSIGLAGGGNEQFF. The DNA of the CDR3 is TGTGCCAGCAGCTCGATAGGACTAGCGGGAGGAGGAAATGAGCAGTTCTTC.

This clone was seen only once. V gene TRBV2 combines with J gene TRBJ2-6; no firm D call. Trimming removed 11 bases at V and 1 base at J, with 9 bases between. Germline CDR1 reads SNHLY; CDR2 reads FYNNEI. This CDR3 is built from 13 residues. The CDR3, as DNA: TGTGCCGGAAGAGGTTCTGGGGCCAACGTCCTGACTTTC. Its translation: CAGRGSGANVLTF.

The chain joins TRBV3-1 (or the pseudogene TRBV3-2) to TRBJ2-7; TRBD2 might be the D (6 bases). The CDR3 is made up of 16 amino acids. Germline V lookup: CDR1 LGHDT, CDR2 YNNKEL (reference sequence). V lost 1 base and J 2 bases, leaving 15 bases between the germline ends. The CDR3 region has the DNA TGTGCCAGCAGCCAAGGGTTTGGGGGACTTACCTACGAGCAGTACTTC. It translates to CASSQGFGGLTYEQYF.

The CDR3 is CASTLGRGAEAFF. The CDR3 DNA reads TGTGCCAGCACGCTTGGGAGAGGCGCTGAAGCTTTCTTT. The chain employs TRBV6-5 and TRBJ1-1; D call uncertain. Trimming removed 7 bases at V and 6 bases at J, with 15 bases between. The CDR3 spans 13 residues. Germline assignment: CDR1 MNHEY and CDR2 SVGAGI.

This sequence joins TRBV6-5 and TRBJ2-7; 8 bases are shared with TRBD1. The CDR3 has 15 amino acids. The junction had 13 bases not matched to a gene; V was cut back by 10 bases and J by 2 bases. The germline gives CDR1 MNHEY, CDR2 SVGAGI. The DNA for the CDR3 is TGTGCCATCGGACAGGGACCCTATAGGGCCTACGAGCAGTACTTC. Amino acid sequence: CAIGQGPYRAYEQYF.

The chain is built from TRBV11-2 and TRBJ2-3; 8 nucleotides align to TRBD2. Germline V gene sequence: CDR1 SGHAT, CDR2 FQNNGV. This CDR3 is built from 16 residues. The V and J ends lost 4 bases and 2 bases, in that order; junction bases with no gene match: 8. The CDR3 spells CASSSGKRELTDTQYF. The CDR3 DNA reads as TGTGCCAGCAGCTCGGGAAAGCGGGAGCTCACAGATACGCAGTATTTT.

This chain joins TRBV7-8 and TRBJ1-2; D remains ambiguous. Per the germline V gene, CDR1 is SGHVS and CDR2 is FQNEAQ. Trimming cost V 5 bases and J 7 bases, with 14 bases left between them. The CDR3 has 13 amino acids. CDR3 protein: CASSPGFGVGYTF. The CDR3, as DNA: TGTGCCAGCAGCCCGGGATTCGGGGTTGGCTACACCTTC.

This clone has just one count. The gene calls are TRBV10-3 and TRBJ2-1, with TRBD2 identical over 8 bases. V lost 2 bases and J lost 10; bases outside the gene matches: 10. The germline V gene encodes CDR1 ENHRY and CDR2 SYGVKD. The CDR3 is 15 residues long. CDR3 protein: CAISETSGERGEQFF. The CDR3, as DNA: TGTGCCATCAGTGAGACTAGCGGAGAGAGGGGCGAGCAGTTCTTC.

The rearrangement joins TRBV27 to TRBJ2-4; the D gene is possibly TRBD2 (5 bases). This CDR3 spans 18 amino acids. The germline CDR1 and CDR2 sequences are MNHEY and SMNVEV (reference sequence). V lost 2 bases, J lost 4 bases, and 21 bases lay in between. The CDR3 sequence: CASSLSPFVGATKNIQYF. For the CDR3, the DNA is TGTGCCAGCAGTTTAAGTCCTTTCGTGGGAGCTACGAAAAACATTCAGTACTTC.

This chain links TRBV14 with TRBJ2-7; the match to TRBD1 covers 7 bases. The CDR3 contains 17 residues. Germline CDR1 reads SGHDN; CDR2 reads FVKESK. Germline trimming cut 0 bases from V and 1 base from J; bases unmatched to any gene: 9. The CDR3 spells CASSQEKGRGYSYEQYF. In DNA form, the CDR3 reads TGTGCCAGCAGCCAAGAGAAGGGCAGGGGGTATTCCTACGAGCAGTACTTC. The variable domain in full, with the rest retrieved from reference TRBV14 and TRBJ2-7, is EAGVTQFPSHSVIEKGQTVTLRCDPISGHDNLYWYRRVMGKEIKFLLHFVKESKQDESGMPNNRFLAERTGGTYSTLKVQPAELEDSGVYFCASSQEKGRGYSYEQYFGPGTRLTVT.

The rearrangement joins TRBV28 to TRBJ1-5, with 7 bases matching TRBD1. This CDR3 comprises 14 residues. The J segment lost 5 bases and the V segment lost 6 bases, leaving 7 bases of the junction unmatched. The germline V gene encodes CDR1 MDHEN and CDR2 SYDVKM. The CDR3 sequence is CASRASGTDQPQHF. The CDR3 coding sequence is TGTGCCAGCAGAGCTTCCGGGACAGATCAGCCCCAGCATTTT.

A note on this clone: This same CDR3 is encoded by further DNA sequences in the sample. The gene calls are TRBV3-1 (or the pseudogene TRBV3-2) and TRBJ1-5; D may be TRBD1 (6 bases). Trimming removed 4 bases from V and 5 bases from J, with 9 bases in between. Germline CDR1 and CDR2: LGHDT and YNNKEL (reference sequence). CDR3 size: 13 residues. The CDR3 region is CASSRNRDQPQHF. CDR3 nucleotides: TGTGCCAGCAGCCGAAACAGGGATCAGCCCCAGCATTTT.

CDR3 region: CASSTEGQGALDTQYF. The CDR3 region has the DNA TGCGCCAGCAGCACCGAGGGACAGGGGGCCTTAGATACGCAGTATTTT. The rearrangement uses TRBV5-1 and TRBJ2-3, with 12 positions matching TRBD1. This CDR3 has 16 residues. After removal of 4 bases from V and 5 bases from J, the junction contained 8 bases not matched to a gene. Germline V gives CDR1 SGHRS, CDR2 YFSETQ.

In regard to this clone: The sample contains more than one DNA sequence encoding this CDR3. The CDR3 is CASSTERGRDLGDTQYF. The CDR3 coding sequence is TGCGCCAGCAGCACGGAGAGGGGGCGGGACTTGGGGGATACGCAGTATTTT. The chain employs TRBV5-1 and TRBJ2-3; tentatively, D is TRBD1 (7 bases). CDR1 SGHRS and CDR2 YFSETQ come from the germline V gene. Trimming took 4 bases from V and 6 from J, leaving 24 bases between them. The CDR3 totals 17 residues.

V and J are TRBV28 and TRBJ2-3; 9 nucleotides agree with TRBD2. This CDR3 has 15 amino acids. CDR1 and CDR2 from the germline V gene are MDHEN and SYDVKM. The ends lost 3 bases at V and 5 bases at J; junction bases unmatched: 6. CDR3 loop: CASSLPSGKGDTQYF. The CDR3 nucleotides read TGTGCCAGCAGTTTGCCTAGCGGGAAGGGAGATACGCAGTATTTT. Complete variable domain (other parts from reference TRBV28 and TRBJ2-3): DVKVTQSSRYLVKRTGEKVFLECVQDMDHENMFWYRQDPGLGLRLIYFSYDVKMKEKGDIPEGYSVSREKKERFSLILESASTNQTSMYLCASSLPSGKGDTQYFGPGTRLTVL.

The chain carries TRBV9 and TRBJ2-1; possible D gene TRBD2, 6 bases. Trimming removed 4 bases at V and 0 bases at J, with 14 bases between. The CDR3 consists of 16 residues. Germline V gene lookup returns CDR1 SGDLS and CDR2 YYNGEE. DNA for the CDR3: TGTGCCAGCAGCCCCCAGTCTAGCGCCTCCTACAATGAGCAGTTCTTC. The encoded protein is CASSPQSSASYNEQFF.

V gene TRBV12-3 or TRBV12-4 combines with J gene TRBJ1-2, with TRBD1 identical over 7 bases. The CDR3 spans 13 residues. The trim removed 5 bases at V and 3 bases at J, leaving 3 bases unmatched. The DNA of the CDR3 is TGTGCCAGCAGTCATACAGGGGACTATGGCTACACCTTC. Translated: CASSHTGDYGYTF.

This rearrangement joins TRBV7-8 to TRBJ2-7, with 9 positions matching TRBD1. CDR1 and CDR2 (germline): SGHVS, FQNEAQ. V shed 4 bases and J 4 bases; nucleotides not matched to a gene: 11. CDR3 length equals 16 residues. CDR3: CASSYKPGQGSYEQYF. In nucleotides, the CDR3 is TGTGCCAGCAGCTACAAACCGGGACAGGGATCTTACGAGCAGTACTTC.

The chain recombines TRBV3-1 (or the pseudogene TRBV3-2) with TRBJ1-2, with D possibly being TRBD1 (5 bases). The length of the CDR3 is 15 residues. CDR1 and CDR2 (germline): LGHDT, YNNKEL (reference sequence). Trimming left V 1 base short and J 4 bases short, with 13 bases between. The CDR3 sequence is CASSQVGGASYGYTF. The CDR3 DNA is TGTGCCAGCAGCCAAGTAGGCGGGGCTAGCTATGGCTACACCTTC.

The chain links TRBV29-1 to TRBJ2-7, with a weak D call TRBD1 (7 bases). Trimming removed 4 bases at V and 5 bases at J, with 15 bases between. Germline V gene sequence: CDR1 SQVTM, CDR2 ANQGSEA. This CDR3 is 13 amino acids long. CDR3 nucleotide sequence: TGCAGCGTTGTTCGGCAGGGGGGCGACGAGCAGTACTTC. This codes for CSVVRQGGDEQYF.

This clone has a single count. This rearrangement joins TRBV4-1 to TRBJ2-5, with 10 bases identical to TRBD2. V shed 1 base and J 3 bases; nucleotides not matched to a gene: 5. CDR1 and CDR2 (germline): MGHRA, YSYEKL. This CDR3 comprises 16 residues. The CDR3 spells CASSQGPTSGKETQYF. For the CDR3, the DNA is TGCGCCAGCAGCCAAGGGCCAACTAGCGGGAAAGAGACCCAGTACTTC.